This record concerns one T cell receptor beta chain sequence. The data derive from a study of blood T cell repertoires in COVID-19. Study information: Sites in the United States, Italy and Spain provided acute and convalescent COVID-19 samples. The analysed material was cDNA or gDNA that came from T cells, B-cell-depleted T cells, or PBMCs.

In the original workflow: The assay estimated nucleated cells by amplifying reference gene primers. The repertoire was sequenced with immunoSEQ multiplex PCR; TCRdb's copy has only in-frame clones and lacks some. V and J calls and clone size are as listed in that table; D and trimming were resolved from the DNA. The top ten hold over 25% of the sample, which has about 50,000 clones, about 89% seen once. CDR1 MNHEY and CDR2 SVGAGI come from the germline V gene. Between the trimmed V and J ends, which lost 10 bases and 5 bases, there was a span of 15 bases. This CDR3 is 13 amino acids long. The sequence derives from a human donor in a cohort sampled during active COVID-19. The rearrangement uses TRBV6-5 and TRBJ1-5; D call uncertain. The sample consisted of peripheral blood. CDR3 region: CATRPTVDQPQHF. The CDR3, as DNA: TGTGCCACCCGACCTACAGTCGATCAGCCCCAGCATTTT.